Described below is a single T cell receptor (beta chain) sequence and its context. Trimming cost V 9 bases and J 4 bases, with 14 bases left between them. CDR1 is MRHNA, CDR2 SNTAGT, per germline. The CDR3 sequence is 13 residues long. This sample was taken from a study of hypomethylating agent response in myelodysplastic syndrome. Whole-study context: The mean patient age was about 78 +/- 6.2 years, and diploid cytogenetics predominated.

Clones were read by immunoSEQ multiplex PCR, and TCRdb kept only the in-frame ones, dropping some. The sample carries approximately 6,100 clones, roughly 85% recorded once. No T-cell subset sorting was done; bone marrow was analyzed in bulk. V usage is TRBV6-4 and J usage is TRBJ2-3; possibly TRBD1 or TRBD2 for D (5 bases each). The clonotype was recovered from a human donor with myelodysplastic syndrome. The sample in question was bone marrow, obtained before or after starting hypomethylating agent treatment for myelodysplastic syndrome (not recorded which). The CDR3 DNA is TGTGCCAGTGGGACCGAAGGCGCAGATACGCAGTATTTT. Protein: CASGTEGADTQYF.